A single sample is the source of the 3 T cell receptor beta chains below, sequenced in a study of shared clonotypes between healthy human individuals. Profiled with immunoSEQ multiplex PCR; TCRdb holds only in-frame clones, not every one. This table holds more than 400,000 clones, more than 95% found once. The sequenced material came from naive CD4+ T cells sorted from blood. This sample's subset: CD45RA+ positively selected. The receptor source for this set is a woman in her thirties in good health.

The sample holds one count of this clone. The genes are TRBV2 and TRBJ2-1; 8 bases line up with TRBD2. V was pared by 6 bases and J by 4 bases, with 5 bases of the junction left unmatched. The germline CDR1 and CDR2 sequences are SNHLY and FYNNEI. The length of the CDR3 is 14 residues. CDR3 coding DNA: TGTGCCAGCAGCAGGACTAGCTGGTACAATGAGCAGTTCTTC. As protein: CASSRTSWYNEQFF. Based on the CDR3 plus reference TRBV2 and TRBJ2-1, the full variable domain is EPEVTQTPSHQVTQMGQEVILRCVPISNHLYFYWYRQILGQKVEFLVSFYNNEISEKSEIFDDQFSVERPDGSNFTLKIRSTKLEDSAMYFCASSRTSWYNEQFFGPGTRLTVL.

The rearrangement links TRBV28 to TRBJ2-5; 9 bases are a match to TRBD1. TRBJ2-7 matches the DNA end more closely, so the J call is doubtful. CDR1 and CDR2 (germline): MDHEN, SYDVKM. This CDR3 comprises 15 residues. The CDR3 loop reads CASSSPGTGTHEQYF. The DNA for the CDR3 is TGTGCCAGCAGTAGCCCCGGGACAGGGACTCACGAGCAGTACTTC.

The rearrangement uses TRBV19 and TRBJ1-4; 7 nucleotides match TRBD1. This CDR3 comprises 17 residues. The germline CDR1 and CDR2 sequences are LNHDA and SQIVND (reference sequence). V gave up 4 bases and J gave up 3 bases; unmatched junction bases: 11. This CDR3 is CASSKNYRQGSNEKLFF. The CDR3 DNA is TGTGCCAGTAGTAAAAACTACCGACAGGGTTCTAATGAAAAACTGTTTTTT.